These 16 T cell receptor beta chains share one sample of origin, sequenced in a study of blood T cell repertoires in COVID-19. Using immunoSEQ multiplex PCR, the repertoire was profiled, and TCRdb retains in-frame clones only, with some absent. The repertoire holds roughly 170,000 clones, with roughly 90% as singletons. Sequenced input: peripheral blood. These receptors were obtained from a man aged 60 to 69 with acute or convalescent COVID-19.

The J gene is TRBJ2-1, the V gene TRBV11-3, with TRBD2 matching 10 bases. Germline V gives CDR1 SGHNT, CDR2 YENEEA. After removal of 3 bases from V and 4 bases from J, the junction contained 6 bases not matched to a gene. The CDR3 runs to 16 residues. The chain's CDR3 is CASSFQSGGAYNEQFF. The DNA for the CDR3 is TGTGCCAGCAGCTTCCAGAGCGGGGGGGCGTACAATGAGCAGTTCTTC.

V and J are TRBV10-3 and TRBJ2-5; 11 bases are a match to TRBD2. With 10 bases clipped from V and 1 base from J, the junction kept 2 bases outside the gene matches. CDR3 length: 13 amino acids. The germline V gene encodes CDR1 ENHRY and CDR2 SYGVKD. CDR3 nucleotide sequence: TGTGCCACGGGACTAGCGGCCCAAGAGACCCAGTACTTC. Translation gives CATGLAAQETQYF.

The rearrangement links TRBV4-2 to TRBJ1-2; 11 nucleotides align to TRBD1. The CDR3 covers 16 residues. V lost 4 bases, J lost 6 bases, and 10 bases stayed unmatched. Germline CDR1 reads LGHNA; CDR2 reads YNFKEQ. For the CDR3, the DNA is TGTGCCAGCAGCCCGCATACCACGGACAGGGGGCATGGCTACACCTTC. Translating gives CASSPHTTDRGHGYTF.

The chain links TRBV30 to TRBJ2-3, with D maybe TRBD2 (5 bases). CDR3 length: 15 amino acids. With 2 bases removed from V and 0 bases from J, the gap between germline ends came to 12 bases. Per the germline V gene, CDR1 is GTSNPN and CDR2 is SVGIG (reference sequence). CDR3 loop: CAWSRGAASTDTQYF. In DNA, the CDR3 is TGTGCCTGGAGTCGGGGAGCCGCTAGCACAGATACGCAGTATTTT.

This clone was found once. The CDR3 loop is CASSVMSGAYEQYF. The CDR3 nucleotides are TGTGCCAGCAGCGTAATGTCAGGGGCCTACGAGCAGTACTTC. J is TRBJ2-7 and V is TRBV9, with D possibly matching TRBD1 (6 bases). The CDR3 covers 14 residues. Per the germline V gene, CDR1 is SGDLS and CDR2 is YYNGEE. The V gene lost 1 base and the J gene lost 2 bases, with 10 bases spanning the gap.

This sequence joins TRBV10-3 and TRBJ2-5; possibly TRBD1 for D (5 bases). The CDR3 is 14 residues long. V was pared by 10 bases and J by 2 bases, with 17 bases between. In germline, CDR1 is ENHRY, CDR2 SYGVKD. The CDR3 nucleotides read TGTGCCACCCAGAAAAGAGACAGTCAAGAGACCCAGTACTTC. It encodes CATQKRDSQETQYF.

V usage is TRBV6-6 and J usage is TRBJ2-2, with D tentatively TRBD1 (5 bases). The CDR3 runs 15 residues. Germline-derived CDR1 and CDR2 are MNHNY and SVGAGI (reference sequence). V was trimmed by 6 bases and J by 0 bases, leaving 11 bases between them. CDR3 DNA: TGTGCCAGCAGCCCCCGACAGACGAACACCGGGGAGCTGTTTTTT. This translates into CASSPRQTNTGELFF.

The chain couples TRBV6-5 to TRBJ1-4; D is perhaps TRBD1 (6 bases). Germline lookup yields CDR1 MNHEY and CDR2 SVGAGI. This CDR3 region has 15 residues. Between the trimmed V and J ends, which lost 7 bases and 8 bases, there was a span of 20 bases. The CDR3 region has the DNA TGTGCCAGCATTAGGAGGGGAGGGGGTAGGGAAAAACTGTTTTTT. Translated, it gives CASIRRGGGREKLFF.

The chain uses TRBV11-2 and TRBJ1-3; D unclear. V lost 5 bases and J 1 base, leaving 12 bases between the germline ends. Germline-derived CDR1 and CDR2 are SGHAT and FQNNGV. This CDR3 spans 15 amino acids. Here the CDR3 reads CASSPPVVSGNTIYF. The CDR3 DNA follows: TGTGCCAGCAGCCCACCGGTGGTTTCTGGAAACACCATATATTTT. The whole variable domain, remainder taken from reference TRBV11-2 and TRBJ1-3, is EAGVAQSPRYKIIEKRQSVAFWCNPISGHATLYWYQQILGQGPKLLIQFQNNGVVDDSQLPKDRFSAERLKGVDSTLKIQPAKLEDSAVYLCASSPPVVSGNTIYFGEGSWLTVV.

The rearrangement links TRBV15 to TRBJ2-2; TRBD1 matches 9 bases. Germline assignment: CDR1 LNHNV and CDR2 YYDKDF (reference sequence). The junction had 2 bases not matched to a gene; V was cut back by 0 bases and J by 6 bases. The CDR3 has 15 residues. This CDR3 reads CATSRDRDRAGELFF. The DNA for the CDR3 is TGTGCCACCAGCAGAGACCGGGACAGGGCCGGGGAGCTGTTTTTT.

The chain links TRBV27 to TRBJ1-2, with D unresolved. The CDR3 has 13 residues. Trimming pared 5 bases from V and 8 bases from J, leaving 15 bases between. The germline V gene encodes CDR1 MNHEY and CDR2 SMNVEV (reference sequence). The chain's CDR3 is CASSKQPPDGYTF. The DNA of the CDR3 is TGTGCCAGCAGTAAACAGCCCCCAGACGGCTACACCTTC.

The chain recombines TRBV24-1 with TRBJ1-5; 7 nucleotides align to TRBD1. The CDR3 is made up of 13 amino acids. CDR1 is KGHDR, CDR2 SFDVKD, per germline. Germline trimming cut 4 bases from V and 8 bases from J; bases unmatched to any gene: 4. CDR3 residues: CATSENRGEPQHF. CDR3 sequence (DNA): TGTGCCACCAGTGAGAACAGGGGTGAGCCCCAGCATTTT.

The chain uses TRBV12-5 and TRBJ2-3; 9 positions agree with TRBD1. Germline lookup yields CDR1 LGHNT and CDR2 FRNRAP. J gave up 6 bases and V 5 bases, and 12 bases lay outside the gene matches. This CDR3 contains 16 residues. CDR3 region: CASGAGGQGHGDTQYF. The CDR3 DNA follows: TGTGCTAGTGGTGCTGGGGGACAGGGTCATGGGGATACGCAGTATTTT.

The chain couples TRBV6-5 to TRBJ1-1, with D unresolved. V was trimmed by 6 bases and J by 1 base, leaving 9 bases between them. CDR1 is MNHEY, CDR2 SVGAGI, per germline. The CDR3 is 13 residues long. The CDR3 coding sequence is TGTGCCAGCAGCGCCCTATCGAACACTGAAGCTTTCTTT. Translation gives CASSALSNTEAFF.

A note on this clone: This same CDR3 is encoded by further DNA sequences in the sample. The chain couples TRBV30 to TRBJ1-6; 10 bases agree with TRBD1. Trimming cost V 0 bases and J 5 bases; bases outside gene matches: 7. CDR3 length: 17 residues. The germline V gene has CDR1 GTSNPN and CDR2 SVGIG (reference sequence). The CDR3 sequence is CAWSVRVGTGDNSPLHF. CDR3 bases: TGTGCCTGGAGTGTCAGGGTGGGGACAGGGGATAATTCACCCCTCCACTTT.

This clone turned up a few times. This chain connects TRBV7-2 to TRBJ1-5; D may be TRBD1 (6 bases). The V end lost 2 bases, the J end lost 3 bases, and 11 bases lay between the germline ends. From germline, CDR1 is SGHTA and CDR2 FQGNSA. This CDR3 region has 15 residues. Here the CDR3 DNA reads TGTGCCAGCAGCTTACAGGACAGCCTCAATCAGCCCCAGCATTTT. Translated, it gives CASSLQDSLNQPQHF.